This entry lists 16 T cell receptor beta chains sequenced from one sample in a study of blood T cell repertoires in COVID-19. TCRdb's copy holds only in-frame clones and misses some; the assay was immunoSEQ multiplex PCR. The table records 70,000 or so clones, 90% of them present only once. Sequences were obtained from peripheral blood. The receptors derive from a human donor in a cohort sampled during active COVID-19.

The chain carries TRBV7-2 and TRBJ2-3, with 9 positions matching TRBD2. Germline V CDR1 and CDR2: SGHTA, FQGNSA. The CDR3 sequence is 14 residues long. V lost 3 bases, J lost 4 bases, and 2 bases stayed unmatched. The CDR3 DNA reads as TGTGCCAGCAGCTTGACTAGCGGACCAGATACGCAGTATTTT. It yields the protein CASSLTSGPDTQYF.

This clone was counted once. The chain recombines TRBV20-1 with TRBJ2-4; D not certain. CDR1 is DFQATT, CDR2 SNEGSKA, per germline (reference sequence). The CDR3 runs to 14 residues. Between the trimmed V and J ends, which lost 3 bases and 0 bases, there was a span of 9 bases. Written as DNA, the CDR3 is TGCAGTGCTAGTGCGGTGATAGCCAAAAACATTCAGTACTTC. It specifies CSASAVIAKNIQYF.

This CDR3 reads CASSGDRGTEAFF. DNA of the CDR3: TGTGCCAGCAGCGGGGACAGGGGCACTGAAGCTTTCTTT. The chain couples TRBV2 to TRBJ1-1, with TRBD1 matching 10 bases. The CDR3 is 13 residues long. Trimming took 6 bases from V and 4 from J; bases not matched to a gene: 2. From germline, CDR1 is SNHLY and CDR2 FYNNEI.

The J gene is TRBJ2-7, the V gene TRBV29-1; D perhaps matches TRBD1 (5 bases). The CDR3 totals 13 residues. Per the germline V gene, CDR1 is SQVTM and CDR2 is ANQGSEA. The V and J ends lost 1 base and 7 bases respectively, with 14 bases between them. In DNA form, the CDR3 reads TGCAGCGTTGAAGGGGCCCGACAGAGGGAGCAGTACTTC. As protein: CSVEGARQREQYF.

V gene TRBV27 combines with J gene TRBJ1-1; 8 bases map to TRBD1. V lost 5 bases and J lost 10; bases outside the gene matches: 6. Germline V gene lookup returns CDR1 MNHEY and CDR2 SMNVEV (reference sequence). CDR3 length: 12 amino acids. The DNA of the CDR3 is TGTGCCAGCAGTCCAACAGGGGGGAGAGCTTTCTTT. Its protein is CASSPTGGRAFF.

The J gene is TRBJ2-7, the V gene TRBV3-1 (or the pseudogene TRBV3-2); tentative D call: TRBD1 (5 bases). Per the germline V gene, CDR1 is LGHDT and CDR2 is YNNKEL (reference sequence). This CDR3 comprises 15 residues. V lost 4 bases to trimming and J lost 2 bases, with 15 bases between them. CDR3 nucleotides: TGTGCCAGCAGCCGAAATTCAGGGCCTACCTACGAGCAGTACTTC. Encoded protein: CASSRNSGPTYEQYF.

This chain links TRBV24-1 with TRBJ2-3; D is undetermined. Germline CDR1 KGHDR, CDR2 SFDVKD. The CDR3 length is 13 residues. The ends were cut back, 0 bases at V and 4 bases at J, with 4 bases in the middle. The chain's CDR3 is CATSDLPSDTQYF. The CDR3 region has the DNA TGTGCCACCAGTGATTTGCCTTCAGATACGCAGTATTTT.

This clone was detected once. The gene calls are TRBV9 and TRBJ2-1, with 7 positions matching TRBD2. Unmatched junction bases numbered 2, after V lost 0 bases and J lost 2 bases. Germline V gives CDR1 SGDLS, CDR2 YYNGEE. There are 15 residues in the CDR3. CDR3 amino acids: CASSVGGSTYNEQFF. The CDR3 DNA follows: TGTGCCAGCAGCGTAGGCGGGAGTACCTACAATGAGCAGTTCTTC.

This chain's CDR3 is CASSLADSPSYGYTF. The CDR3 DNA sequence: TGTGCCAGCAGCTTAGCGGACAGTCCTTCTTATGGCTACACCTTC. The chain combines TRBV7-9 with TRBJ1-2, with D tentatively TRBD1 (6 bases). V lost 0 bases and J lost 5, with 13 bases in between. Germline V gives CDR1 SEHNR, CDR2 FQNEAQ (reference sequence). CDR3 length: 15 amino acids.

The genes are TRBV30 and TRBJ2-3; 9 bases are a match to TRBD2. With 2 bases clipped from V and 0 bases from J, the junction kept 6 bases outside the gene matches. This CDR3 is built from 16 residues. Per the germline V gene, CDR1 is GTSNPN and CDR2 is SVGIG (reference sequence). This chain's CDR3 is CAWSRSSGVSTDTQYF. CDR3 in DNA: TGTGCCTGGAGTAGATCTAGCGGGGTTAGCACAGATACGCAGTATTTT. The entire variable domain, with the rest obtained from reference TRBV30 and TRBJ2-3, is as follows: SQTIHQWPATLVQPVGSPLSLECTVEGTSNPNLYWYRQAAGRGLQLLFYSVGIGQISSEVPQNLSASRPQDRQFILSSKKLLLSDSGFYLCAWSRSSGVSTDTQYFGPGTRLTVL.

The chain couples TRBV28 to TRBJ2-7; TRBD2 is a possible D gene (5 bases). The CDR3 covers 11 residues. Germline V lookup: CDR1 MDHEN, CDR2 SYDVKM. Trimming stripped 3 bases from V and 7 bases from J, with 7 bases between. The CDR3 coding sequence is TGTGCCAGCAGTTTGAGGGAGGAGCAGTACTTC. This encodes CASSLREEQYF. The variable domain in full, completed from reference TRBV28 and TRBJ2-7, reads DVKVTQSSRYLVKRTGEKVFLECVQDMDHENMFWYRQDPGLGLRLIYFSYDVKMKEKGDIPEGYSVSREKKERFSLILESASTNQTSMYLCASSLREEQYFGPGTRLTVT.

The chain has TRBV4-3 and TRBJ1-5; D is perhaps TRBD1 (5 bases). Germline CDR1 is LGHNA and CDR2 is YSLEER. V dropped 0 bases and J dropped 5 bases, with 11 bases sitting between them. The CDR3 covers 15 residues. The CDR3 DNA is TGCGCCAGCAGCCAAGACCCAGGGTCCGATCAGCCCCAGCATTTT. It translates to CASSQDPGSDQPQHF.

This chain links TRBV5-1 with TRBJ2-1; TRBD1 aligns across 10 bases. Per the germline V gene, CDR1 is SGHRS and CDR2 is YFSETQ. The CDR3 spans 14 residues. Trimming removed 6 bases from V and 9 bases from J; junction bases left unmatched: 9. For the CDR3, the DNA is TGCGCCAGCATACTGACAGGGGGCTACGGTGAGCAGTTCTTC. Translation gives CASILTGGYGEQFF. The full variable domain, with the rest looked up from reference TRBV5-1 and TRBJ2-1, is KAGVTQTPRYLIKTRGQQVTLSCSPISGHRSVSWYQQTPGQGLQFLFEYFSETQRNKGNFPGRFSGRQFSNSRSEMNVSTLELGDSALYLCASILTGGYGEQFFGPGTRLTVL.

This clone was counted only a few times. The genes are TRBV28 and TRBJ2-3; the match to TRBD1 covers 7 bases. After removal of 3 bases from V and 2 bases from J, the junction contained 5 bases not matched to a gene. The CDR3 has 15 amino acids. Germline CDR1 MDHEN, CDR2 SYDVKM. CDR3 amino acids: CASSFEGALTDTQYF. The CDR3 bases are TGTGCCAGCAGTTTCGAGGGGGCGCTCACAGATACGCAGTATTTT.

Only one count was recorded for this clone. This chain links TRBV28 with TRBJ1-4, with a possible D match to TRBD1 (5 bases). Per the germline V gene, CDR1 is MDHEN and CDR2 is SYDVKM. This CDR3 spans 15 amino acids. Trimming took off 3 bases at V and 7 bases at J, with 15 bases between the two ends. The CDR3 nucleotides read TGTGCCAGCAGTTTCCAGGGTGGCCCAAGTGAAAAACTGTTTTTT. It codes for CASSFQGGPSEKLFF. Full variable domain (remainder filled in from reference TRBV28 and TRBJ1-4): DVKVTQSSRYLVKRTGEKVFLECVQDMDHENMFWYRQDPGLGLRLIYFSYDVKMKEKGDIPEGYSVSREKKERFSLILESASTNQTSMYLCASSFQGGPSEKLFFGSGTQLSVL.

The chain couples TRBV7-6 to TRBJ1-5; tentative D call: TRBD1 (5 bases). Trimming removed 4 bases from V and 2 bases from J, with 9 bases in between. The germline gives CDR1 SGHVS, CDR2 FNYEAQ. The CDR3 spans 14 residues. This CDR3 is CASSSQGRNQPQHF. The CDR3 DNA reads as TGTGCCAGCAGCTCCCAGGGTCGCAATCAGCCCCAGCATTTT.